Presented here are 23 T cell receptor beta chains from one specimen sequenced in a study of CD8+ T cells in alopecia areata. Following RNA extraction, reverse transcription yielded cDNA that acted as the sequencing template. Profiled with immunoSEQ multiplex PCR; TCRdb holds only in-frame clones, not every one. The sample has approximately 59,000 clones; roughly 44% are singletons. The sequencing here drew on CD8+ T cells sorted from blood, taken at week 0. These receptors were obtained from a human donor with alopecia areata.

The chain joins TRBV4-1 to TRBJ2-2; perhaps D is TRBD1 or TRBD2 (5 bases each). V was cut by 3 bases and J by 11 bases, with 16 bases left in between. Germline V lookup: CDR1 MGHRA, CDR2 YSYEKL. The CDR3 covers 14 residues. DNA of the CDR3: TGCGCCAGCAGCCAGCCCCTTAGGGGACGAGAGCTGTTTTTT. Translating gives CASSQPLRGRELFF.

The CDR3 DNA reads as TGCAGCGTCGACGATACTAGCGGGTATAGCACAGATACGCAGTATTTT. Translated: CSVDDTSGYSTDTQYF. This chain joins TRBV29-1 and TRBJ2-3; 9 bases fit TRBD2. CDR1 and CDR2 (germline): SQVTM, ANQGSEA. Germline trimming cut 6 bases from V and 0 bases from J; bases unmatched to any gene: 10. The CDR3 spans 16 residues.

CDR3 sequence (DNA): TGTGCCAGCAGCGCCATCGGTGATGAGCAGTACTTC. Translation gives CASSAIGDEQYF. The V gene is TRBV9, the J gene TRBJ2-7; D is uncertain. This CDR3 is built from 12 residues. V was trimmed by 3 bases and J by 7 bases, leaving 11 bases between them. CDR1 is SGDLS and CDR2 is YYNGEE in the germline V gene.

The V call is TRBV27, the J call TRBJ1-5; TRBD1 matches 8 bases. The germline V gene encodes CDR1 MNHEY and CDR2 SMNVEV (reference sequence). J gave up 4 bases and V 6 bases, and 8 bases lay outside the gene matches. This CDR3 contains 15 residues. This chain's CDR3 is CASRPDRGGNQPQHF. The DNA for the CDR3 is TGTGCCAGCAGACCAGACAGGGGAGGAAATCAGCCCCAGCATTTT.

This chain links TRBV19 with TRBJ2-3, with 8 positions matching TRBD1. This CDR3 region has 15 residues. Germline loops: CDR1 LNHDA, CDR2 SQIVND (reference sequence). V shed 4 bases and J 1 base; nucleotides not matched to a gene: 4. CDR3 DNA: TGTGCCAGTAGTACAGGGGGCTACGGCACAGATACGCAGTATTTT. Protein sequence: CASSTGGYGTDTQYF. The full variable domain, with the rest looked up from reference TRBV19 and TRBJ2-3, is DGGITQSPKYLFRKEGQNVTLSCEQNLNHDAMYWYRQDPGQGLRLIYYSQIVNDFQKGDIAEGYSVSREKKESFPLTVTSAQKNPTAFYLCASSTGGYGTDTQYFGPGTRLTVL.

The V call is TRBV4-1, the J call TRBJ2-3, with D perhaps TRBD1 (6 bases). Germline CDR1 is MGHRA and CDR2 is YSYEKL. Between the trimmed V and J ends, which lost 0 bases and 0 bases, there was a span of 10 bases. The CDR3 has 16 amino acids. CDR3 protein: CASSQDRTDSTDTQYF. DNA of the CDR3: TGCGCCAGCAGCCAAGATAGGACAGATAGCACAGATACGCAGTATTTT.

The chain has TRBV4-1 and TRBJ2-7; possible D gene TRBD1, 5 bases. CDR3 size: 15 residues. V dropped 1 base and J dropped 3 bases, with 13 bases sitting between them. Germline lookup yields CDR1 MGHRA and CDR2 YSYEKL. CDR3 residues: CASSQGDSLFYEQYF. CDR3 coding DNA: TGCGCCAGCAGCCAAGGAGACAGCCTCTTCTACGAGCAGTACTTC.

This clone was detected only a few times. The J gene is TRBJ2-7, the V gene TRBV2, with no clear D. The CDR3 is 12 residues long. Trimming cost V 7 bases and J 3 bases, with 10 bases left between them. Germline CDR1 and CDR2: SNHLY and FYNNEI. This chain's CDR3 is CASTSEDYEQYF. DNA of the CDR3: TGTGCCAGCACGAGTGAGGACTACGAGCAGTACTTC.

The CDR3 sequence is CASSHTTEETQYF. The CDR3 nucleotides are TGTGCCAGCAGCCATACGACAGAAGAGACCCAGTACTTC. V usage is TRBV11-2 and J usage is TRBJ2-5; tentatively, D is TRBD1 (5 bases). The CDR3 spans 13 residues. The germline gives CDR1 SGHAT, CDR2 FQNNGV. Between the trimmed V and J ends, which lost 5 bases and 3 bases, there was a span of 10 bases.

The J gene is TRBJ1-4, the V gene TRBV9; D gene unclear. Trimming stripped 3 bases from V and 0 bases from J, with 9 bases between. Looked up from germline, CDR1 is SGDLS and CDR2 is YYNGEE. The CDR3 loop spans 15 amino acids. The CDR3 is CASSAQVATNEKLFF. In DNA, the CDR3 is TGTGCCAGCAGCGCGCAAGTTGCAACTAATGAAAAACTGTTTTTT.

The chain couples TRBV11-2 to TRBJ1-1, with unresolved D. The V end was cut by 2 bases, the J end by 4 bases, with 8 bases between. Germline CDR1 SGHAT, CDR2 FQNNGV. This CDR3 is 13 amino acids long. CDR3 nucleotides: TGTGCCAGCAGCTTATCAGCCCTCACTGAAGCTTTCTTT. It translates to CASSLSALTEAFF. Full variable domain (outside the CDR3, taken from reference TRBV11-2 and TRBJ1-1): EAGVAQSPRYKIIEKRQSVAFWCNPISGHATLYWYQQILGQGPKLLIQFQNNGVVDDSQLPKDRFSAERLKGVDSTLKIQPAKLEDSAVYLCASSLSALTEAFFGQGTRLTVV.

This clone appeared a few times. V usage is TRBV29-1 and J usage is TRBJ2-3; D unclear. Germline-derived CDR1 and CDR2 are SQVTM and ANQGSEA. V shed 7 bases and J shed 3 bases, with 5 bases lying between them. CDR3 length: 10 residues. The DNA of the CDR3 is TGCAGCGCTTATACAGATACGCAGTATTTT. Translating it yields CSAYTDTQYF.

This clone was counted between two and nine times. The chain is built from TRBV14 and TRBJ1-5; 9 nucleotides align to TRBD1. The J segment lost 3 bases and the V segment lost 6 bases, leaving 6 bases of the junction unmatched. The CDR3 has 15 residues. In germline, CDR1 is SGHDN, CDR2 FVKESK. CDR3 sequence (DNA): TGTGCCAGCAGACGGGACAGGGCTTCCAATCAGCCCCAGCATTTT. The encoded protein is CASRRDRASNQPQHF.

CDR3 DNA: TGTGCCAGTGATGGCGGGATTGGGAATGAGCAGTTCTTC. This gives the protein CASDGGIGNEQFF. The chain combines TRBV30 with TRBJ2-1, with D possibly TRBD2 on 6 matching bases. CDR1 and CDR2 from the germline V gene are GTSNPN and SVGIG (reference sequence). V dropped 8 bases and J dropped 7 bases, with 18 bases sitting between them. The CDR3 contains 13 residues.

This clone came up a few times. The chain employs TRBV5-1 and TRBJ2-7, with 8 bases aligning to TRBD2. Germline CDR1 SGHRS, CDR2 YFSETQ. Trimming took 4 bases from V and 2 from J; bases not matched to a gene: 5. The length of the CDR3 is 14 residues. CDR3: CASSPQAGAYEQYF. The CDR3 nucleotides read TGCGCCAGCAGCCCTCAAGCGGGAGCCTACGAGCAGTACTTC.

This clone was counted between two and nine times. The V and J genes are TRBV28 and TRBJ1-1, with D hard to call. Germline V gene data show CDR1 as MDHEN and CDR2 as SYDVKM. The germline V and J ends were trimmed by 4 bases and 7 bases, with 13 bases remaining between them. The CDR3 contains 13 residues. CDR3 nucleotides: TGTGCCAGCAGTTCCATTGGTGGAGTTGAAGCTTTCTTT. Its protein product is CASSSIGGVEAFF.

This chain links TRBV29-1 with TRBJ2-7; D remains ambiguous. CDR1 SQVTM and CDR2 ANQGSEA come from the germline V gene. Between the trimmed V and J ends, which lost 4 bases and 0 bases, there was a span of 10 bases. CDR3 length: 13 residues. Here the CDR3 DNA reads TGCAGCGTTGTAGGCGAACCCTCCTACGAGCAGTACTTC. This gives the protein CSVVGEPSYEQYF.

V is TRBV13 and J is TRBJ2-1, with 12 nucleotides matching TRBD2. V lost 5 bases and J lost 5; bases outside the gene matches: 7. The germline gives CDR1 PRHDT, CDR2 FYEKMQ (reference sequence). The CDR3 is 16 amino acids. As DNA, the CDR3 is TGTGCCAGCAGCCCGTGGACTAGCGGGACCAACAATGAGCAGTTCTTC. Its protein is CASSPWTSGTNNEQFF.

This chain uses TRBV29-1 with TRBJ1-2; maybe TRBD1 (5 bases). The CDR3 contains 16 residues. From germline, CDR1 is SQVTM and CDR2 ANQGSEA. V dropped 4 bases and J dropped 2 bases, with 20 bases sitting between them. CDR3 nucleotides: TGCAGCGTTGTTGGCCCAACCTCCCGGGGGAACTATGGCTACACCTTC. This translates into CSVVGPTSRGNYGYTF.

V gene TRBV7-9 combines with J gene TRBJ2-2; TRBD2 aligns across 10 bases. The length of the CDR3 is 16 residues. Germline loops: CDR1 SEHNR, CDR2 FQNEAQ (reference sequence). Trimming at V came to 6 bases and at J to 3 bases, leaving 7 bases not matched to a gene. The CDR3 coding sequence is TGTGCCAGCAGTTCCCTAGCGGGAGAAGACACCGGGGAGCTGTTTTTT. Translation: CASSSLAGEDTGELFF.

This clone was observed at least ten times. The rearrangement joins TRBV7-2 to TRBJ2-5; the match to TRBD2 covers 7 bases. From germline, CDR1 is SGHTA and CDR2 FQGNSA. V was pared by 4 bases and J by 3 bases, with 8 bases of the junction left unmatched. The CDR3 runs 15 residues. The CDR3 reads CASSSSTGTKETQYF. CDR3 bases: TGTGCCAGCAGCTCAAGTACTGGGACTAAAGAGACCCAGTACTTC.

This clone was picked up a small number of times. The chain employs TRBV27 and TRBJ2-7, with TRBD1 as a possible D gene (5 bases). Between the trimmed V and J ends, which lost 4 bases and 5 bases, there was a span of 15 bases. Per the germline V gene, CDR1 is MNHEY and CDR2 is SMNVEV (reference sequence). The CDR3 has 14 amino acids. This chain's CDR3 is CASSYAAGLDEQYF. The CDR3 DNA is TGTGCCAGCAGTTACGCGGCAGGGCTAGACGAGCAGTACTTC.

The chain recombines TRBV29-1 with TRBJ2-5, with D possibly being TRBD2 (6 bases). Germline V gives CDR1 SQVTM, CDR2 ANQGSEA. The CDR3 extends over 15 amino acids. V was trimmed by 3 bases and J by 5 bases, leaving 19 bases between them. Here the CDR3 reads CSVEGARGSGETQYF. CDR3 nucleotide sequence: TGCAGCGTTGAGGGAGCTCGTGGCAGCGGGGAGACCCAGTACTTC.